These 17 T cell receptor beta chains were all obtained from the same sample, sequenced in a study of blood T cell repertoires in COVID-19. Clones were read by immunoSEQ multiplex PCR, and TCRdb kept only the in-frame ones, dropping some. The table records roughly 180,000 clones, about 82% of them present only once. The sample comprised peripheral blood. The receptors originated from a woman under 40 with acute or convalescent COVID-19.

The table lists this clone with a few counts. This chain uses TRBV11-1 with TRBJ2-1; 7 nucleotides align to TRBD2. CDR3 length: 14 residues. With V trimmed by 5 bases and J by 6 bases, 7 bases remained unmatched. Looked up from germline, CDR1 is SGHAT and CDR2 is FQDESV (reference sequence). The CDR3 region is CASSPRTRGNEQFF. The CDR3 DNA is TGTGCCAGCAGCCCCCGGACTAGAGGCAATGAGCAGTTCTTC. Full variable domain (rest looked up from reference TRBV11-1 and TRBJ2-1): EAEVAQSPRYKITEKSQAVAFWCDPISGHATLYWYRQILGQGPELLVQFQDESVVDDSQLPKDRFSAERLKGVDSTLKIQPAELGDSAMYLCASSPRTRGNEQFFGPGTRLTVL.

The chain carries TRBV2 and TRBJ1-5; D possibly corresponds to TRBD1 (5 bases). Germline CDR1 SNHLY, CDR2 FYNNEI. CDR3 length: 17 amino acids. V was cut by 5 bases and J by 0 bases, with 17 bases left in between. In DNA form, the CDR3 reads TGTGCCAGCAGTCCGACAGTATCCCGTAGTAGCAATCAGCCCCAGCATTTT. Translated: CASSPTVSRSSNQPQHF.

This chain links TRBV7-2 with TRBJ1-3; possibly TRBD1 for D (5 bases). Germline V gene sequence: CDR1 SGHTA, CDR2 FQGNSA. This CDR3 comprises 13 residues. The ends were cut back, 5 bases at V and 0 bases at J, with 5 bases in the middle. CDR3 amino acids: CASSQGSGNTIYF. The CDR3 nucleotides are TGTGCCAGCAGCCAGGGCTCTGGAAACACCATATATTTT.

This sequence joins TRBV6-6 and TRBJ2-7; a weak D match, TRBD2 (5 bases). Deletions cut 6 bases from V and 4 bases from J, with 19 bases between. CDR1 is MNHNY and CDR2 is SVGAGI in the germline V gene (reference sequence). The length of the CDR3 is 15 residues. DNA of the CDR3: TGTGCCAGCAGGGACGGCTCTTCGGGCGGGTACGAGCAGTACTTC. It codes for CASRDGSSGGYEQYF.

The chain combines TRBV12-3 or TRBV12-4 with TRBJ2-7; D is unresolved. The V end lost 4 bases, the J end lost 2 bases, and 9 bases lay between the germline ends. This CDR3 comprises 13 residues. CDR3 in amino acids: CASSYDFPYEQYF. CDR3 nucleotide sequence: TGTGCCAGCAGTTACGACTTTCCCTACGAGCAGTACTTC.

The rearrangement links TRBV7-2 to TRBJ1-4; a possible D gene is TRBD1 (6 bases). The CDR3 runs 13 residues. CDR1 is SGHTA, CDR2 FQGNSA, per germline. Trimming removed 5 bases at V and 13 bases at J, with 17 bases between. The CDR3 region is CASSPSQGGGLFF. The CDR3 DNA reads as TGTGCCAGCAGCCCCAGCCAAGGGGGGGGACTGTTTTTT.

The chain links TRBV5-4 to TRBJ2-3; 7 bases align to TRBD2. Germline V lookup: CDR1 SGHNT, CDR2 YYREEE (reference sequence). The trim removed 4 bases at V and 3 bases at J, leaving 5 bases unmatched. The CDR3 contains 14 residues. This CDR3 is CASSRGRGTDTQYF. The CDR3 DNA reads TGTGCCAGCAGCCGCGGGAGAGGAACAGATACGCAGTATTTT.

CDR3 coding DNA: TGTGCCAGCAGCTCGACAGGGAGGTCGGTTGGCTACACCTTC. It yields the protein CASSSTGRSVGYTF. The chain employs TRBV7-2 and TRBJ1-2, with TRBD1 matching over 7 bases. Trimming at V came to 4 bases and at J to 7 bases, leaving 9 bases not matched to a gene. CDR3 length equals 14 residues. The germline V gene encodes CDR1 SGHTA and CDR2 FQGNSA.

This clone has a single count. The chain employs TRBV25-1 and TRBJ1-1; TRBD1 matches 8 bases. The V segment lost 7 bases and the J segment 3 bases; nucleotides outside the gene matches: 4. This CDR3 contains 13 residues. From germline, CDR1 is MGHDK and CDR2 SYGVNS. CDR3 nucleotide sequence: TGTGCCAGCACCAAACAGGGGGACACTGAAGCTTTCTTT. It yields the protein CASTKQGDTEAFF. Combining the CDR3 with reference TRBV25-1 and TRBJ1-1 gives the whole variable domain EADIYQTPRYLVIGTGKKITLECSQTMGHDKMYWYQQDPGMELHLIHYSYGVNSTEKGDLSSESTVSRIRTEHFPLTLESARPSHTSQYLCASTKQGDTEAFFGQGTRLTVV.

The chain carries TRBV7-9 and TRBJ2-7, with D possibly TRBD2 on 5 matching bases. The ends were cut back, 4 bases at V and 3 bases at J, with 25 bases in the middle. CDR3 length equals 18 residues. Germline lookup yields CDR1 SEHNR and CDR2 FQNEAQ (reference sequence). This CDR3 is CASSSRPVGNRGHYEQYF. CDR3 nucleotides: TGTGCCAGCAGCTCCCGCCCGGTCGGGAACCGAGGGCACTACGAGCAGTACTTC.

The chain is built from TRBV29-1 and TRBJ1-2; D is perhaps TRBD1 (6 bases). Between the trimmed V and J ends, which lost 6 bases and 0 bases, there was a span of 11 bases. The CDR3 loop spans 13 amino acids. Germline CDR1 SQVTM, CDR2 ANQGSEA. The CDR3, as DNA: TGCAGCGTCCGGACAGACACTAACTATGGCTACACCTTC. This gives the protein CSVRTDTNYGYTF.

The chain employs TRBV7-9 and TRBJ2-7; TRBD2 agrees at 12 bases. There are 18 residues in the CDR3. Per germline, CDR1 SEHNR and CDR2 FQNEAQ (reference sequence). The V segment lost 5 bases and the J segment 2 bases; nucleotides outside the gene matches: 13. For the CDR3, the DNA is TGTGCCAGCAGCGGCCCGCGACTAGCGGGAGTAGGGGCCTACGAGCAGTACTTC. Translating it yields CASSGPRLAGVGAYEQYF.

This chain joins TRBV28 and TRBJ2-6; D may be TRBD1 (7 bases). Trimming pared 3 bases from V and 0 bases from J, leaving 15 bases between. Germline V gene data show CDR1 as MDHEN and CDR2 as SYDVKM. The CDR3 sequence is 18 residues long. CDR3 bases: TGTGCCAGCAGTTTGGGGGCGGGACAGCTCTCTGGGGCCAACGTCCTGACTTTC. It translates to CASSLGAGQLSGANVLTF.

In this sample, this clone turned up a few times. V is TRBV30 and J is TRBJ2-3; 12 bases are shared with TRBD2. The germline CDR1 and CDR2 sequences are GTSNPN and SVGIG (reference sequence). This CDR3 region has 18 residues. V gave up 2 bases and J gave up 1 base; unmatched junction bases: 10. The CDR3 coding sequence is TGTGCCTGGAGTCGTGGTCTAGCGGGAGGGAGAGGCACAGATACGCAGTATTTT. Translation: CAWSRGLAGGRGTDTQYF.

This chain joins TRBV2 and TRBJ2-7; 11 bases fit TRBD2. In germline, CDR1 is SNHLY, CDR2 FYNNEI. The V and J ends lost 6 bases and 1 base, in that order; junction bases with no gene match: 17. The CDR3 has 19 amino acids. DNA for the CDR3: TGTGCCAGCAGCCTTATGCCGGGACTAGCGGTCGGGTCGTCCTACGAGCAGTACTTC. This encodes CASSLMPGLAVGSSYEQYF.

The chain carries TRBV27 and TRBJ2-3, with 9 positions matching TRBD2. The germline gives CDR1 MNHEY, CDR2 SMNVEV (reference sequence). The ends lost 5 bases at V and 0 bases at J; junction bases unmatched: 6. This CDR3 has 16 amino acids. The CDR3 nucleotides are TGTGCCAGCAGTCGAGCGGGGGGACTTAGCACAGATACGCAGTATTTT. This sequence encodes CASSRAGGLSTDTQYF.

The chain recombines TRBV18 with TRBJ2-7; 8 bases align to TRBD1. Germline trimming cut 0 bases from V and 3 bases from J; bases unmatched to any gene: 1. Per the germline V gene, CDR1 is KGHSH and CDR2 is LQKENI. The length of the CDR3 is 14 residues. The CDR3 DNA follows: TGTGCCAGCTCACCACCCGGACAGGGCTACGAGCAGTACTTC. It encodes CASSPPGQGYEQYF.